This T cell receptor beta chain came from a study of control samples from healthy donors and cancer patients. The germline V gene has CDR1 MDHEN and CDR2 SYDVKM. This CDR3 comprises 14 residues. V was cut by 6 bases and J by 6 bases, with 15 bases left in between. Data came from immunoSEQ multiplex PCR; TCRdb stores just in-frame clones and leaves some out. The data show tens of thousands of clones, with roughly 89% seen just once and 7.6% held by the top ten. Specimen: blood. The receptor was isolated from a woman aged 55 to 70 in good health. The chain recombines TRBV28 with TRBJ1-5; D is unclear. As DNA, the CDR3 is TGTGCCAGCAGCCCGGTCATAGGCACTCAGCCCCAGCATTTT. The encoded protein is CASSPVIGTQPQHF.